This TCR beta chain came from a study of cytomegalovirus exposure and HLA in healthy donors. Study overall: Of all 370 or so donors who were genotyped, around 82% belonged to the Caucasian-associated ancestry cluster.

It was with 60 Vbeta and 13 Jbeta primers that the PCR ran. Measured with immunoSEQ multiplex PCR; TCRdb has only the in-frame clones, and not every one. The sample records roughly 63,000 clones, roughly 75% being singletons. This clone was seen more than once but under ten times. The sample comprised PBMCs. The sequence was collected from a woman between 40 and 55 years old in good health and CMV-seropositive.

This CDR3 reads CSVEAEDEQYF. CDR3 in DNA: TGCAGCGTTGAAGCCGAGGACGAGCAGTACTTC. The chain links TRBV29-1 to TRBJ2-7; no clear D. The V gene lost 1 base and the J gene lost 5 bases, with 6 bases spanning the gap. In germline, CDR1 is SQVTM, CDR2 ANQGSEA. CDR3 length: 11 residues.